These 28 T cell receptor beta chains came from one sample sequenced in a study of cytomegalovirus exposure and HLA in healthy donors. PCR involved 60 Vbeta and 13 Jbeta primers. Repertoires were generated with immunoSEQ multiplex PCR, while TCRdb's copy carries only in-frame clones and drops some. The sample consists of about 120,000 clones, around a tenth of them appearing once. Sequences were obtained from PBMCs. The source of these receptors is a man in his thirties or forties in good health and CMV-seronegative.

The genes are TRBV11-3 and TRBJ2-3, with D hard to call. This CDR3 has 13 residues. The V gene's germline CDR1 is SGHNT and CDR2 YENEEA. V lost 6 bases and J lost 4, with 11 bases in between. Here the CDR3 reads CASSFIFPDTQYF. The CDR3 region has the DNA TGTGCCAGCAGTTTTATATTCCCAGATACGCAGTATTTT.

This rearrangement joins TRBV29-1 to TRBJ2-7; 13 bases map to TRBD2. This CDR3 contains 14 residues. CDR1 is SQVTM and CDR2 is ANQGSEA in the germline V gene. J gave up 7 bases and V 3 bases, and 6 bases lay outside the gene matches. CDR3 region: CSVEGTSGDWEQYF. The CDR3 nucleotides are TGCAGCGTTGAGGGGACTAGCGGGGATTGGGAGCAGTACTTC.

In its sample, this clone was seen a few times. This chain connects TRBV5-5 to TRBJ2-2; 8 nucleotides line up with TRBD2. The V and J ends lost 4 bases and 0 bases, in that order; junction bases with no gene match: 5. The germline V gene has CDR1 SGHKS and CDR2 YYEKEE (reference sequence). The CDR3 loop spans 16 amino acids. CDR3 bases: TGTGCCAGCAGCACTTTAGCGGGGTCGAACACCGGGGAGCTGTTTTTT. Amino acids: CASSTLAGSNTGELFF. Full variable domain (rest looked up from reference TRBV5-5 and TRBJ2-2): DAGVTQSPTHLIKTRGQQVTLRCSPISGHKSVSWYQQVLGQGPQFIFQYYEKEERGRGNFPDRFSARQFPNYSSELNVNALLLGDSALYLCASSTLAGSNTGELFFGEGSRLTVL.

This clone was picked up a small number of times. The chain employs TRBV15 and TRBJ2-6; no reliable D call. Germline V gives CDR1 LNHNV, CDR2 YYDKDF (reference sequence). The CDR3 length is 15 residues. Trimming took 0 bases from V and 0 from J, leaving 3 bases between them. The CDR3, as DNA: TGTGCCACCAGCAGAGATATCTCTGGGGCCAACGTCCTGACTTTC. Translation: CATSRDISGANVLTF.

This clone showed up just a few times. The genes are TRBV25-1 and TRBJ1-3; 10 bases fit TRBD1. The CDR3 is made up of 18 amino acids. Germline lookup yields CDR1 MGHDK and CDR2 SYGVNS. V gave up 6 bases and J gave up 0 bases; unmatched junction bases: 11. In nucleotides, the CDR3 is TGTGCCAGCAGCCCCGGCGGGGACAGGGGTCCCTCTGGAAACACCATATATTTT. Its translation: CASSPGGDRGPSGNTIYF.

This clone was detected a few times. The genes are TRBV13 and TRBJ1-1, with 7 positions matching TRBD1. CDR1 PRHDT and CDR2 FYEKMQ come from the germline V gene (reference sequence). This CDR3 is built from 14 residues. The ends lost 10 bases at V and 1 base at J; junction bases unmatched: 9. Here the CDR3 reads CATIQWTGNTEAFF. DNA of the CDR3: TGTGCCACCATACAGTGGACAGGGAACACTGAAGCTTTCTTT.

The chain combines TRBV11-2 with TRBJ2-7, with a tentative D call TRBD1 (6 bases). With 4 bases removed from V and 4 bases from J, the gap between germline ends came to 14 bases. The CDR3 consists of 14 residues. The V gene's germline CDR1 is SGHAT and CDR2 FQNNGV. The DNA for the CDR3 is TGTGCCAGCAGCTACGGGACACTGGGATACGAGCAGTACTTC. Protein product: CASSYGTLGYEQYF. The full variable domain, in which reference TRBV11-2 and TRBJ2-7 provide the parts outside the CDR3, is EAGVAQSPRYKIIEKRQSVAFWCNPISGHATLYWYQQILGQGPKLLIQFQNNGVVDDSQLPKDRFSAERLKGVDSTLKIQPAKLEDSAVYLCASSYGTLGYEQYFGPGTRLTVT.

The V gene is TRBV6-4, the J gene TRBJ2-1; TRBD1 matches at 11 bases. After removal of 2 bases from V and 6 bases from J, the junction contained 0 bases not matched to a gene. This CDR3 has 14 residues. Germline loops: CDR1 MRHNA, CDR2 SNTAGT. CDR3 nucleotide sequence: TGTGCCAGCAGTGACGGGACAGGGGGCAATGAGCAGTTCTTC. Translating gives CASSDGTGGNEQFF.

This clone was observed a few times. The rearrangement joins TRBV7-6 to TRBJ2-5; 11 nucleotides line up with TRBD1. From germline, CDR1 is SGHVS and CDR2 FNYEAQ. The V segment lost 5 bases and the J segment 4 bases; nucleotides outside the gene matches: 9. This CDR3 contains 16 residues. CDR3 sequence reads: CASSTRTGGQGETQYF. CDR3 sequence (DNA): TGTGCCAGCAGCACCAGGACAGGGGGCCAGGGAGAGACCCAGTACTTC. Drawing the rest from reference TRBV7-6 and TRBJ2-5, the complete variable domain is GAGVSQSPRYKVTKRGQDVALRCDPISGHVSLYWYRQALGQGPEFLTYFNYEAQQDKSGLPNDRFSAERPEGSISTLTIQRTEQRDSAMYRCASSTRTGGQGETQYFGPGTRLLVL.

This clone turned up a few times. The chain links TRBV7-2 to TRBJ1-3, with D possibly matching TRBD1 (6 bases). The ends were cut back, 1 base at V and 3 bases at J, with 10 bases in the middle. The CDR3 spans 15 residues. Germline V gives CDR1 SGHTA, CDR2 FQGNSA. This chain's CDR3 is CASSLVPGVGNTIYF. CDR3 in DNA: TGTGCCAGCAGCTTAGTCCCAGGGGTTGGAAACACCATATATTTT.

This clone was detected a few times. The chain has TRBV5-6 and TRBJ2-7; the match to TRBD1 covers 9 bases. Losses at the gene ends were 2 bases for V and 3 bases for J; bases not matched to a gene: 3. The CDR3 has 14 residues. Looked up from germline, CDR1 is SGHDT and CDR2 is YYEEEE. This CDR3 is CASSLGTGLYEQYF. For the CDR3, the DNA is TGTGCCAGCAGCTTAGGGACAGGGCTCTACGAGCAGTACTTC.

As concerns this clone: The germline gene is not matched at one end of the junction; a read error may be the cause. V and J are TRBV7-7 and TRBJ2-5; 8 nucleotides match TRBD2. CDR1 is SSHAT, CDR2 FNYEAQ, per germline (reference sequence). The CDR3 is 14 residues long. For the CDR3, the DNA is TGTGCTAGCAGCTCACAGCGGGGGCAAGAGACCCAGTACTTC. Translation gives CASSSQRGQETQYF.

This rearrangement joins TRBV7-2 to TRBJ2-5; tentative D call: TRBD1 (6 bases). Matching the DNA end better, TRBJ2-7 makes the J call doubtful. This CDR3 is 14 amino acids long. Germline values: CDR1 SGHTA, CDR2 FQGNSA. The CDR3, as DNA: TGTGCCAGCAGCCAGGACAGTGGAACCTACGAGCAGTACTTC. Translation gives CASSQDSGTYEQYF.

This clone has a handful of counts. The chain employs TRBV27 and TRBJ2-3; 9 bases are a match to TRBD2. The CDR3 is made up of 15 amino acids. V was pared by 3 bases and J by 3 bases, with 4 bases of the junction left unmatched. Germline V gives CDR1 MNHEY, CDR2 SMNVEV (reference sequence). The CDR3 DNA reads as TGTGCCAGCAGTTTGGGTAGCGGGGGAACAGATACGCAGTATTTT. The encoded protein is CASSLGSGGTDTQYF.

This clone was recorded a few times. V and J are TRBV5-4 and TRBJ2-3; D might be TRBD2 (7 bases). The CDR3 consists of 15 residues. Trimming left V 0 bases short and J 3 bases short, with 11 bases between. Germline CDR1 and CDR2: SGHNT and YYREEE (reference sequence). CDR3 sequence reads: CASSLAGGPTDTQYF. CDR3 coding DNA: TGTGCCAGCAGCTTGGCCGGGGGGCCTACAGATACGCAGTATTTT.

This clone was observed a few times. The chain links TRBV10-1 to TRBJ2-3; 11 positions match TRBD2. The germline CDR1 and CDR2 sequences are WNHNN and SYGVQD (reference sequence). Unmatched junction bases numbered 3, after V lost 3 bases and J lost 4 bases. CDR3 size: 15 residues. The CDR3 protein is CASSETSGSPDTQYF. The CDR3 coding sequence is TGCGCCAGCAGTGAAACTAGCGGGAGCCCAGATACGCAGTATTTT.

The chain combines TRBV27 with TRBJ2-3, with 8 nucleotides matching TRBD1. The CDR3 runs to 14 residues. The trim removed 5 bases at V and 5 bases at J, leaving 6 bases unmatched. The germline gives CDR1 MNHEY, CDR2 SMNVEV (reference sequence). The CDR3 region has the DNA TGTGCCAGCAGTCCAGGGGGCGGAGAAGATACGCAGTATTTT. This codes for CASSPGGGEDTQYF.

The table lists this clone with a few counts. J is TRBJ2-7 and V is TRBV9, with 9 bases fitting TRBD1. The V and J ends lost 4 bases and 0 bases, in that order; junction bases with no gene match: 5. Germline CDR1 SGDLS, CDR2 YYNGEE. The CDR3 has 15 amino acids. The CDR3 nucleotides read TGTGCCAGCAGCCCGGGGACAGGGAGCTCCTACGAGCAGTACTTC. Encoded protein: CASSPGTGSSYEQYF. Filled out from reference TRBV9 and TRBJ2-7, the complete variable domain reads DSGVTQTPKHLITATGQRVTLRCSPRSGDLSVYWYQQSLDQGLQFLIQYYNGEERAKGNILERFSAQQFPDLHSELNLSSLELGDSALYFCASSPGTGSSYEQYFGPGTRLTVT.

The rearrangement uses TRBV11-2 and TRBJ1-1; D gene uncertain. V was shortened by 1 base and J by 5 bases, with 8 bases between the two germline ends. The CDR3 contains 13 residues. The V gene's germline CDR1 is SGHAT and CDR2 FQNNGV. The CDR3 loop reads CASSLGAGTEAFF. CDR3 in DNA: TGTGCCAGCAGCTTAGGGGCGGGGACTGAAGCTTTCTTT. The full variable domain, with the rest looked up from reference TRBV11-2 and TRBJ1-1, is EAGVAQSPRYKIIEKRQSVAFWCNPISGHATLYWYQQILGQGPKLLIQFQNNGVVDDSQLPKDRFSAERLKGVDSTLKIQPAKLEDSAVYLCASSLGAGTEAFFGQGTRLTVV.

A few counts support this clone. This chain's CDR3 is CASSTGQDYPSTDTQYF. In DNA form, the CDR3 reads TGTGCCAGCAGCACGGGACAGGACTATCCTAGCACAGATACGCAGTATTTT. The chain employs TRBV7-9 and TRBJ2-3; TRBD1 agrees at 8 bases. Germline CDR1 and CDR2: SEHNR and FQNEAQ (reference sequence). There are 17 residues in the CDR3. The V gene end was trimmed by 5 bases and the J gene end by 0 bases; junction bases not matched to a gene: 10.

The rearrangement uses TRBV9 and TRBJ1-4; D call uncertain. The length of the CDR3 is 19 residues. Germline values: CDR1 SGDLS, CDR2 YYNGEE. V was cut by 3 bases and J by 1 base, with 22 bases left in between. As DNA, the CDR3 is TGTGCCAGCAGCGCCAGAGACCAGGTGTCCCTTGGAACTAATGAAAAACTGTTTTTT. It codes for CASSARDQVSLGTNEKLFF. The full variable domain, rest sourced from reference TRBV9 and TRBJ1-4, is DSGVTQTPKHLITATGQRVTLRCSPRSGDLSVYWYQQSLDQGLQFLIQYYNGEERAKGNILERFSAQQFPDLHSELNLSSLELGDSALYFCASSARDQVSLGTNEKLFFGSGTQLSVL.

This chain connects TRBV7-9 to TRBJ1-4, with D hard to call. Trimming stripped 3 bases from V and 8 bases from J, with 7 bases between. The V gene's germline CDR1 is SEHNR and CDR2 FQNEAQ (reference sequence). This CDR3 is 12 amino acids long. This chain's CDR3 is CASSLREEKLFF. CDR3 DNA: TGTGCCAGCAGCTTGAGGGAGGAAAAACTGTTTTTT.

This clone was detected a few times. This chain joins TRBV28 and TRBJ2-2, with TRBD2 as a possible D gene (5 bases). The CDR3 runs 15 residues. Trimming removed 5 bases from V and 6 bases from J, with 16 bases in between. Germline CDR1 and CDR2: MDHEN and SYDVKM. CDR3 region: CASSLRTPRPGELFF. Written as DNA, the CDR3 is TGTGCCAGCAGTCTCAGGACTCCCCGCCCCGGGGAGCTGTTTTTT.

This chain links TRBV28 with TRBJ2-3; D unresolved. CDR3 length: 15 amino acids. Germline V CDR1 and CDR2: MDHEN, SYDVKM. V dropped 3 bases and J dropped 4 bases, with 14 bases sitting between them. This CDR3 reads CASSFLERDADTQYF. The CDR3, as DNA: TGTGCCAGCAGTTTTTTAGAGCGTGACGCAGATACGCAGTATTTT.

This chain connects TRBV28 to TRBJ1-6; 8 positions agree with TRBD1. The CDR3 sequence is 16 residues long. Germline CDR1 is MDHEN and CDR2 is SYDVKM. The V segment lost 10 bases and the J segment 7 bases; nucleotides outside the gene matches: 15. CDR3 in amino acids: CAITSGTGGYNSPLHF. The CDR3 DNA reads TGTGCCATCACGAGCGGAACAGGGGGTTACAATTCACCCCTCCACTTT.

The table lists this clone with a few counts. The V gene is TRBV10-3, the J gene TRBJ2-7; TRBD1 aligns across 8 bases. Trimming removed 11 bases from V and 5 bases from J; junction bases left unmatched: 11. CDR1 ENHRY and CDR2 SYGVKD come from the germline V gene. The CDR3 spans 13 residues. CDR3 DNA: TGTGCCGTACGACGGACAGGGCTCGACGAGCAGTACTTC. Protein: CAVRRTGLDEQYF.

This clone appeared a few times. This chain connects TRBV6-1 to TRBJ2-1, with 7 bases that match TRBD1. Per the germline V gene, CDR1 is MNHNS and CDR2 is SASEGT. This CDR3 region has 15 residues. With V trimmed by 4 bases and J by 6 bases, 9 bases remained unmatched. The CDR3 region has the DNA TGTGCCAGCAGTGCCAAGACAGGGTTGGGCAATGAGCAGTTCTTC. This translates into CASSAKTGLGNEQFF.

This clone was picked up a small number of times. The chain is built from TRBV5-1 and TRBJ1-2; 10 bases line up with TRBD1. This CDR3 has 14 residues. Germline assignment: CDR1 SGHRS and CDR2 YFSETQ. V lost 6 bases and J lost 7; bases outside the gene matches: 9. The CDR3 loop is CASMEGTGVTGYTF. CDR3 in DNA: TGCGCCAGCATGGAAGGGACAGGGGTTACTGGCTACACCTTC.